A single sample gave rise to the 23 T cell receptor beta chains below, sequenced in a study of cytomegalovirus exposure and HLA in healthy donors. The PCR had 60 Vbeta and 13 Jbeta primers. TCRdb's table, derived via immunoSEQ multiplex PCR, lists solely in-frame clones and lacks some. The sample shows more than 95,000 clones, about 81% of them seen only once. Specimen: PBMCs. Every receptor here comes from a young man in good health and CMV-seronegative.

The chain carries TRBV4-1 and TRBJ2-1, with D perhaps TRBD2 (6 bases). The V gene lost 1 base and the J gene lost 0 bases, with 10 bases spanning the gap. Per germline, CDR1 MGHRA and CDR2 YSYEKL. The CDR3 covers 16 residues. CDR3 nucleotides: TGCGCCAGCAGCCAAGGGAGGGCTAGCTCCTACAATGAGCAGTTCTTC. As protein: CASSQGRASSYNEQFF.

The rearrangement links TRBV7-2 to TRBJ2-7, with D uncertain. Germline V CDR1 and CDR2: SGHTA, FQGNSA. The CDR3 loop spans 15 amino acids. V shed 6 bases and J shed 2 bases, with 17 bases lying between them. This CDR3 is CASRETMEPTYEQYF. The DNA of the CDR3 is TGTGCCAGCAGAGAGACGATGGAGCCTACCTACGAGCAGTACTTC.

V is TRBV10-3 and J is TRBJ2-7; possibly TRBD1 for D (6 bases). Germline V gives CDR1 ENHRY, CDR2 SYGVKD. Trimming left V 10 bases short and J 4 bases short, with 17 bases between. CDR3 size: 13 residues. CDR3 DNA sequence: TGTGCCACAGGTCCAGGGGACCGGTACGAGCAGTACTTC. It specifies CATGPGDRYEQYF.

This chain links TRBV4-3 with TRBJ1-2; a weak D match, TRBD1 (6 bases). The V gene lost 1 base and the J gene lost 8 bases, with 14 bases spanning the gap. The CDR3 extends over 14 amino acids. Germline-derived CDR1 and CDR2 are LGHNA and YSLEER. Here the CDR3 reads CASSQGPGGRGYTF. CDR3 DNA sequence: TGCGCCAGCAGCCAAGGCCCTGGGGGCCGGGGCTACACCTTC.

The rearrangement uses TRBV4-3 and TRBJ2-3, with a tentative D call TRBD2 (7 bases). Germline-derived CDR1 and CDR2 are LGHNA and YSLEER. This CDR3 comprises 14 residues. The germline V and J ends were trimmed by 5 bases and 2 bases, with 11 bases remaining between them. In DNA, the CDR3 is TGCGCCAGCAGCGGACGGGGGGCCACAGATACGCAGTATTTT. Translated: CASSGRGATDTQYF.

The chain links TRBV6-1 to TRBJ1-5; 9 bases agree with TRBD1. J gave up 9 bases and V 8 bases, and 8 bases lay outside the gene matches. This CDR3 comprises 13 residues. CDR1 and CDR2 (germline): MNHNS, SASEGT. DNA for the CDR3: TGTGCCAGCCAGGGACAGGGAGGATTGCCCCAGCATTTT. Residues: CASQGQGGLPQHF.

The genes are TRBV5-1 and TRBJ2-7, with 14 bases matching TRBD2. CDR1 is SGHRS, CDR2 YFSETQ, per germline. The V gene end was trimmed by 0 bases and the J gene end by 4 bases; junction bases not matched to a gene: 3. The CDR3 contains 16 residues. CDR3 in amino acids: CASSLATSGGAYEQYF. CDR3 nucleotides: TGCGCCAGCAGCTTGGCGACTAGCGGGGGGGCATACGAGCAGTACTTC.

The rearrangement joins TRBV5-1 to TRBJ1-4; 12 bases agree with TRBD1. V shed 0 bases, J shed 7 bases, and the junction held 4 bases outside the gene matches. The CDR3 totals 16 residues. Germline CDR1 SGHRS, CDR2 YFSETQ. CDR3 amino acids: CASSLAGTGGGEKLFF. The CDR3 DNA is TGCGCCAGCAGCTTGGCCGGGACAGGGGGCGGTGAAAAACTGTTTTTT.

This clone was seen a handful of times. The chain is built from TRBV5-8 and TRBJ1-1, with unresolved D. The CDR3 runs 13 residues. The ends were cut back, 5 bases at V and 3 bases at J, with 11 bases in the middle. Germline V CDR1 and CDR2: SGHTS, YDEGEE. The CDR3 protein is CASRQTFDTEAFF. The CDR3 DNA reads TGTGCCAGCAGACAGACATTTGACACTGAAGCTTTCTTT.

The chain couples TRBV6-5 to TRBJ1-2; 7 nucleotides match TRBD1. Germline V gene data show CDR1 as MNHEY and CDR2 as SVGAGI. This CDR3 spans 14 amino acids. Losses at the gene ends were 4 bases for V and 3 bases for J; bases not matched to a gene: 5. CDR3 nucleotide sequence: TGTGCCAGCAGTTTAACAGGGGTGGACTATGGCTACACCTTC. This translates into CASSLTGVDYGYTF.

This clone occurred a few times. The chain is built from TRBV27 and TRBJ1-2; 8 bases agree with TRBD1. The CDR3 consists of 14 residues. V shed 5 bases, J shed 8 bases, and the junction held 10 bases outside the gene matches. The germline gives CDR1 MNHEY, CDR2 SMNVEV (reference sequence). This CDR3 reads CASSLNNRQGGYTF. The DNA of the CDR3 is TGTGCCAGCAGTCTAAATAATAGACAGGGGGGCTACACCTTC.

This chain joins TRBV7-6 and TRBJ1-1; D perhaps matches TRBD1 (6 bases). Trimming took off 0 bases at V and 3 bases at J, with 11 bases between the two ends. The CDR3 runs 15 residues. The germline V gene encodes CDR1 SGHVS and CDR2 FNYEAQ. This chain's CDR3 is CASSLAGGRDTEAFF. The CDR3 DNA follows: TGTGCCAGCAGCTTAGCCGGGGGGCGCGACACTGAAGCTTTCTTT.

The J gene is TRBJ1-2, the V gene TRBV7-2; the D gene is possibly TRBD1 (5 bases). The V and J ends lost 1 base and 2 bases respectively, with 11 bases between them. CDR1 and CDR2 (germline): SGHTA, FQGNSA. The length of the CDR3 is 15 residues. The CDR3 protein is CASSLEARANYGYTF. The CDR3 DNA reads as TGTGCCAGCAGCTTAGAGGCCAGGGCCAACTATGGCTACACCTTC.

The rearrangement uses TRBV7-6 and TRBJ1-5; 7 nucleotides align to TRBD1. CDR1 is SGHVS and CDR2 is FNYEAQ in the germline V gene. This CDR3 comprises 18 residues. The junction had 9 bases not matched to a gene; V was cut back by 1 base and J by 0 bases. The CDR3 here is CASSLGAAGGNSNQPQHF. Written as DNA, the CDR3 is TGTGCCAGCAGCTTAGGGGCGGCAGGGGGAAATAGCAATCAGCCCCAGCATTTT.

The chain combines TRBV18 with TRBJ2-5; tentative D call: TRBD1 (5 bases). This CDR3 is built from 12 residues. V lost 6 bases and J 5 bases, leaving 10 bases between the germline ends. Germline CDR1 and CDR2: KGHSH and LQKENI. The CDR3 coding sequence is TGTGCCAGCTCGCAGGGTTCGGAGACCCAGTACTTC. This translates into CASSQGSETQYF. Complete variable domain (other parts from reference TRBV18 and TRBJ2-5): NAGVMQNPRHLVRRRGQEARLRCSPMKGHSHVYWYRQLPEEGLKFMVYLQKENIIDESGMPKERFSAEFPKEGPSILRIQQVVRGDSAAYFCASSQGSETQYFGPGTRLLVL.

The chain joins TRBV27 to TRBJ2-1, with TRBD1 matching 10 bases. The J segment lost 4 bases and the V segment lost 3 bases, leaving 3 bases of the junction unmatched. The CDR3 length is 15 residues. Germline lookup yields CDR1 MNHEY and CDR2 SMNVEV (reference sequence). DNA for the CDR3: TGTGCCAGCAGTTTGACAGGGGGCTCATACAATGAGCAGTTCTTC. It is translated as CASSLTGGSYNEQFF.

V usage is TRBV9 and J usage is TRBJ2-1, with 10 bases identical to TRBD2. J gave up 4 bases and V 5 bases, and 6 bases lay outside the gene matches. The V gene's germline CDR1 is SGDLS and CDR2 YYNGEE. The CDR3 has 15 amino acids. The CDR3 here is CASSPSGREYNEQFF. CDR3 sequence (DNA): TGTGCCAGCAGTCCGAGCGGGAGGGAATACAATGAGCAGTTCTTC.

The genes are TRBV29-1 and TRBJ2-2; 8 bases align to TRBD2. This CDR3 has 15 residues. J lost 4 bases, V lost 6 bases, and 10 bases had no gene match. Germline V gene data show CDR1 as SQVTM and CDR2 as ANQGSEA. The CDR3 DNA sequence: TGCAGCGTCTTCCCGACTAGCGTGTCCACCGGGGAGCTGTTTTTT. It codes for CSVFPTSVSTGELFF.

This sequence joins TRBV14 and TRBJ2-2; TRBD2 aligns across 9 bases. Unmatched junction bases numbered 12, after V lost 4 bases and J lost 6 bases. This CDR3 has 17 residues. Germline values: CDR1 SGHDN, CDR2 FVKESK. DNA for the CDR3: TGTGCCAGCAGCCCCCGCGACAGCGGGAGGATCTCCGGGGAGCTGTTTTTT. Its translation is CASSPRDSGRISGELFF.

The rearrangement uses TRBV7-2 and TRBJ1-1; D is perhaps TRBD1 (5 bases). V gave up 6 bases and J gave up 3 bases, with 14 bases separating them. Per germline, CDR1 SGHTA and CDR2 FQGNSA. The CDR3 consists of 14 residues. DNA for the CDR3: TGTGCCAGCAGACGGACGGGGGGGGACACTGAAGCTTTCTTT. Protein sequence: CASRRTGGDTEAFF.

This clone was seen just once. This chain joins TRBV7-8 and TRBJ2-1; TRBD1 might be the D (6 bases). This CDR3 comprises 16 residues. Germline lookup yields CDR1 SGHVS and CDR2 FQNEAQ. The germline V and J ends were trimmed by 2 bases and 1 base, with 12 bases remaining between them. CDR3 DNA: TGTGCCAGCAGCTTACAACAGGGCACATCCTACAATGAGCAGTTCTTC. It is translated as CASSLQQGTSYNEQFF. Full variable domain (remainder filled in from reference TRBV7-8 and TRBJ2-1): GAGVSQSPRYKVAKRGQDVALRCDPISGHVSLFWYQQALGQGPEFLTYFQNEAQLDKSGLPSDRFFAERPEGSVSTLKIQRTQQEDSAVYLCASSLQQGTSYNEQFFGPGTRLTVL.

The CDR3 spells CASSTGQTHNEQFF. The CDR3, as DNA: TGTGCCAGTAGTACGGGACAGACGCACAATGAGCAGTTCTTC. This rearrangement joins TRBV19 to TRBJ2-1, with 7 nucleotides matching TRBD1. Looked up from germline, CDR1 is LNHDA and CDR2 is SQIVND (reference sequence). Trimming cost V 4 bases and J 5 bases; bases outside gene matches: 5. CDR3 length: 14 residues. Variable domain in full (rest from reference TRBV19 and TRBJ2-1): DGGITQSPKYLFRKEGQNVTLSCEQNLNHDAMYWYRQDPGQGLRLIYYSQIVNDFQKGDIAEGYSVSREKKESFPLTVTSAQKNPTAFYLCASSTGQTHNEQFFGPGTRLTVL.

The V gene is TRBV10-2, the J gene TRBJ1-5, with D possibly TRBD1 on 5 matching bases. CDR3 length: 17 amino acids. Germline CDR1 and CDR2: WSHSY and SAAADI. Trimming left V 4 bases short and J 0 bases short, with 16 bases between. CDR3 nucleotide sequence: TGCGCCAGCAGTGGGACCTTTGGACATTATAGCAATCAGCCCCAGCATTTT. It codes for CASSGTFGHYSNQPQHF.